These 8 T cell receptor beta chains were all obtained from the same sample, sequenced in a study of technical replicates of blood from several donors (dated by TCRdb to 2015 to 2018). The method behind the library was the immunoSEQ multiplex PCR assay. TCRdb limited this immuneACCESS table to in-frame rearrangements with V and J called. A share of clones is missing; checked studies link under half to unresolved V genes, and the rest is unexplained. The sample table contains around 30,000 clones; only one count was recorded for roughly 92% of them. The ten top clones hold roughly 4% of the sample. Sequencing was done on a sample of PBMCs. Source of these receptors: a human donor in good health. Some clones in this sample may be carry-over from other donors' samples.

V is TRBV6-5 and J is TRBJ2-4; D gene ambiguous. The CDR3 spans 14 residues. CDR1 is MNHEY and CDR2 is SVGAGI in the germline V gene. V was cut by 6 bases and J by 0 bases, with 9 bases left in between. In DNA form, the CDR3 reads TGTGCCAGCAGGCGAGATTCAGCCAAAAACATTCAGTACTTC. Protein: CASRRDSAKNIQYF.

V usage is TRBV6-5 and J usage is TRBJ2-7; 9 nucleotides match TRBD2. V was clipped by 6 bases and J by 7 bases; unmatched bases: 13. CDR3 size: 15 residues. CDR1 MNHEY and CDR2 SVGAGI come from the germline V gene. CDR3 protein: CASRGSGSGLEEQYF. CDR3 DNA: TGTGCCAGCAGGGGTAGCGGGAGTGGGCTAGAAGAGCAGTACTTC.

The chain combines TRBV6-5 with TRBJ2-1, with a possible D match to TRBD2 (6 bases). Trimming pared 5 bases from V and 0 bases from J, leaving 11 bases between. This CDR3 has 15 amino acids. In germline, CDR1 is MNHEY, CDR2 SVGAGI. The CDR3 sequence is CASSRPGGSYNEQFF. CDR3 nucleotides: TGTGCCAGCAGTCGGCCCGGGGGCTCCTACAATGAGCAGTTCTTC.

The chain couples TRBV30 to TRBJ2-3; 7 nucleotides match TRBD2. Trimming took 2 bases from V and 0 from J; bases not matched to a gene: 5. The V gene's germline CDR1 is GTSNPN and CDR2 SVGIG (reference sequence). The CDR3 is 15 residues long. The CDR3 nucleotides are TGTGCCTGGAGTCCGCTTAGCGGGAGCACAGATACGCAGTATTTT. Its translation is CAWSPLSGSTDTQYF.

The CDR3 nucleotides read TGTGCCAGCAGTGATTTCGCTACAGGATCTTGGGGCTACACCTTC. Protein sequence: CASSDFATGSWGYTF. This chain joins TRBV6-1 and TRBJ1-2; possibly TRBD1 for D (5 bases). Trimming removed 3 bases from V and 8 bases from J, with 19 bases in between. This CDR3 region has 15 residues. The V gene's germline CDR1 is MNHNS and CDR2 SASEGT.

The rearrangement uses TRBV6-1 and TRBJ1-1; the D gene is possibly TRBD1 (5 bases). The CDR3 length is 14 residues. CDR1 and CDR2 (germline): MNHNS, SASEGT. With 10 bases removed from V and 3 bases from J, the gap between germline ends came to 18 bases. The CDR3 region has the DNA TGTGCCATCCAACCTTTATGGGGCGACACTGAAGCTTTCTTT. Its protein product is CAIQPLWGDTEAFF.

The J gene is TRBJ2-7, the V gene TRBV21-1; the DNA was not compared with TRBD1, the D call given in the table. TRBV21-1 is given as a pseudogene. This CDR3 region has 16 residues. The CDR3 bases are TGTGCCAGCAGCAAAGGTGGGTACCAGGGAACCTACGAGCAGTACTTC. It translates to CASSKGGYQGTYEQYF.

V is TRBV2 and J is TRBJ1-2; D unclear. The CDR3 loop spans 13 amino acids. Germline V gives CDR1 SNHLY, CDR2 FYNNEI. V was clipped by 6 bases and J by 6 bases, with 14 bases between them. The chain's CDR3 is CASRTSLVDGYTF. The CDR3 DNA reads TGTGCCAGCAGGACATCCTTAGTGGATGGCTACACCTTC.